Listed below are T cell receptor beta chains from one sample, sequenced in a study of technical replicates of blood from four donors. Method: immunoSEQ multiplex PCR; TCRdb's copy keeps in-frame clones and lacks some. The data contain 60,000 to 85,000 clones, under 95% of them singletons. The sequenced material came from T cells isolated from PBMCs. The receptors derive from a human donor in good health. The CDR3 runs from the conserved cysteine through the conserved F or W. The order of the fields is J gene, clone size, D gene, V gene, CDR3 DNA, CDR3 protein. The D gene is left open where the match is weak. Part of the rows lack a size; the others show once, few, many or a class for expanded clones.

TRBJ1-1	NA	NA	TRBV28	TGTGCCAGCAGTCCGTGGACAGAGGGAACTGAAGCTTTCTTT	CASSPWTEGTEAFF
TRBJ2-7	NA	NA	TRBV11-1	TGTGCCAGCAGCACCAACCAGGGAAACGAGCAGTACTTC	CASSTNQGNEQYF
TRBJ1-2	NA	TRBD1	TRBV6-5	TGTGCCAGCAGTTACCGACAGGGGAATGGCTACACCTTC	CASSYRQGNGYTF
TRBJ1-2	NA	NA	TRBV27	TGTGCCAGCAGTAGGGACAACCATGGCTACACCTTC	CASSRDNHGYTF
TRBJ2-7	NA	TRBD1	TRBV28	TGTGCCAGCAGTACGACAGGGGCAGGGCACGAGCAGTACTTC	CASSTTGAGHEQYF
TRBJ2-7	NA	NA	TRBV29-1	TGCAGCGTTGTCCTAGCAGAGACCTACGAGCAGTACTTC	CSVVLAETYEQYF
TRBJ2-5	NA	NA	TRBV11-3	TGTGCCAGCTCTAGGGGGGGACAAGCTGAGACCCAGTACTTC	CASSRGGQAETQYF
TRBJ1-2	NA	TRBD1	TRBV25-1	TGTGCCAGCAGCCCCGGGACAGGTCCTATCAAGTATGGCTACACCTTC	CASSPGTGPIKYGYTF
TRBJ2-7	NA	TRBD1	TRBV27	TGTGCCAGCAGTCCAGGCCCCGGGACAGGGGGCTACGAGCAGTACTTC	CASSPGPGTGGYEQYF
TRBJ1-2	NA	NA	TRBV28	TGTGCCAGCAGTCCTAATACAGGGTACGGCTACACCTTC	CASSPNTGYGYTF
TRBJ2-3	NA	NA	TRBV9	TGTGCCAGCAGCGTAGAACCGGGGATAGCGACAGATACGCAGTATTTT	CASSVEPGIATDTQYF
TRBJ1-2	NA	NA	TRBV30	TGTGCCTGGAGTGTACTCGGGGTTTCTTATGGCTACACCTTC	CAWSVLGVSYGYTF
TRBJ1-5	NA	NA	TRBV27	TGTGCCAGCAGTTCTCCAGGATCGGGGAGGTTAAATCAGCCCCAGCATTTT	CASSSPGSGRLNQPQHF
TRBJ1-1	NA	NA	TRBV2	TGTGCCAGCAGTGAAGGGTTCTCCTCGGGCACTGAAGCTTTCTTT	CASSEGFSSGTEAFF
TRBJ2-7	NA	NA	TRBV5-5	TGTGCCAGCAGCTTGGAACTAACGTACGAGCAGTACTTC	CASSLELTYEQYF
TRBJ2-1	NA	NA	TRBV7-8	TGTGCCAGCAGCTTAGGCGGCAGGGGAGGCGGGGGATACAATGAGCAGTTCTTC	CASSLGGRGGGGYNEQFF
TRBJ1-5	NA	TRBD1	TRBV28	TGTGCCAGCAGTTCCACAGGGGCCGGGAATCAGCCCCAGCATTTT	CASSSTGAGNQPQHF
TRBJ1-1	NA	NA	TRBV19	TGTGCCAGTAGTATCCGGTACACTGAAGCTTTCTTT	CASSIRYTEAFF
TRBJ1-2	NA	NA	TRBV5-1	TGCGCCAGCAGCTTCGAAGCAGGGGCGAGGGGCTACACCTTC	CASSFEAGARGYTF
TRBJ2-1	NA	TRBD1	TRBV4-2	TGTGCCAGCAGCACCGACAGGGAAATCGATGAGCAGTTCTTC	CASSTDREIDEQFF
TRBJ1-1	NA	TRBD1	TRBV7-9	TGTGCCGCTCAATCCGGGACAGGGGAGCCCTCGGCTTTCTTT	CAAQSGTGEPSAFF
TRBJ2-1	NA	NA	TRBV7-8	TGTGCCAGCAGCCCGAGGCTAGCCAATGAGCAGTTCTTC	CASSPRLANEQFF
TRBJ2-1	NA	NA	TRBV4-3	TGCGCCAGCAGCCAAACTAGCAGTTTCTACAATGAGCAGTTCTTC	CASSQTSSFYNEQFF
TRBJ1-1	NA	NA	TRBV5-6	TGTGCCAGCAGCTTCGGGAGCACTGAAGCTTTCTTT	CASSFGSTEAFF
TRBJ1-5	NA	TRBD1	TRBV19	TGTGCCAGTAGTATGTTCGGACAGGTCTATCAGCCCCAGCATTTT	CASSMFGQVYQPQHF
TRBJ2-2	NA	NA	TRBV25-1	TGTGCCAGCTCTAGGAGTAACACCGGGGAGCTGTTTTTT	CASSRSNTGELFF
TRBJ1-5	NA	TRBD1	TRBV5-6	TGTGCCAGCAGCTTACAGGGGAGCTATCAGCCCCAGCATTTT	CASSLQGSYQPQHF
TRBJ2-5	NA	NA	TRBV10-2	TGCGCCAGCAGTGAGTCAACTCTGACAGGCCAAGAGACCCAGTACTTC	CASSESTLTGQETQYF
TRBJ1-1	NA	NA	TRBV5-4	TGTGCCAGCAGCCTAGCCGCGGGGATGAACACTGAAGCTTTCTTT	CASSLAAGMNTEAFF
TRBJ1-2	NA	TRBD1	TRBV6-5	TGTGCCAGCAGTCAACAGGGGGCAGCTAACTATGGCTACACCTTC	CASSQQGAANYGYTF
TRBJ2-3	NA	NA	TRBV28	TGTGCCAGCAGTTTTAGAGGAGTGGATACGCAGTATTTT	CASSFRGVDTQYF
TRBJ1-1	NA	NA	TRBV7-8	TGTGCCAGCAGCTTAGGTGACAGAAACACTGAAGCTTTCTTT	CASSLGDRNTEAFF
TRBJ2-4	once	NA	TRBV2	TGTGCCAGCAGCCTCCGGGACACTAGAAGGTTCAAAAACATTCAGTACTTC	CASSLRDTRRFKNIQYF
TRBJ1-2	NA	NA	TRBV6-5	TGTGCCAGCAGTTACGCGGAGGGGATTAACTATGGCTACACCTTC	CASSYAEGINYGYTF
TRBJ1-5	NA	TRBD1	TRBV16	TGTGCCAGCAGCCGACTTCAAGGGACAGGCCCTCAGCCCCAGCATTTT	CASSRLQGTGPQPQHF
TRBJ2-1	NA	NA	TRBV28	TGTGCCAGCAGAACCTCCCGGGACTCAACGTTGGGTGAGCAGTTCTTC	CASRTSRDSTLGEQFF
TRBJ1-3	NA	NA	TRBV5-4	TGTGCCAGCAGCTTGGCGGGGGTCGACGGAAACACCATATATTTT	CASSLAGVDGNTIYF
TRBJ2-7	NA	TRBD1	TRBV27	TGTGCCAGCAGAACCGACAGGGCTACATATTACGAGCAGTACTTC	CASRTDRATYYEQYF
TRBJ1-1	NA	TRBD1	TRBV6-6	TGTGCCAGCAGTTCAGGACAGGGGGCTTGGACTGAAGCTTTCTTT	CASSSGQGAWTEAFF
TRBJ1-2	NA	NA	TRBV4-1	TGCGCCAGCAGCCCTCCCCTCGGACGGACAGACTATGGCTACACCTTC	CASSPPLGRTDYGYTF
TRBJ2-7	NA	TRBD1	TRBV4-1	TGCGCCAGCAGCCGGCAGGGGGACGAGCAGTACTTC	CASSRQGDEQYF
TRBJ1-1	NA	NA	TRBV1	TGCACCAGCAGCCAATTAGCAACCGCAGCTTTCTTT	CTSSQLATAAFF
TRBJ1-2	NA	TRBD1	TRBV5-1	TGCGCCAGCAGCTTGGGGGACAGCTCAAACTATGGCTACACCTTC	CASSLGDSSNYGYTF
TRBJ2-3	NA	TRBD1	TRBV11-3	TGTGCCAGCAGCCTAGGGACAGGTGAAAGGACAGATACGCAGTATTTT	CASSLGTGERTDTQYF
TRBJ2-6	NA	NA	TRBV9	TGTGCCAGCAGCGGACAGTTAGGGGATCCCGGGGCCAACGTCCTGACTTTC	CASSGQLGDPGANVLTF
TRBJ2-7	NA	NA	TRBV7-2	TGTGCCAGCAGCTTGGGGGGACGATTAAGCACCTACGAGCAGTACTTC	CASSLGGRLSTYEQYF
TRBJ2-7	NA	TRBD1	TRBV19	TGTGCCAGTAGTATGTCTCAGGGGGTCTCCTACGAGCAGTACTTC	CASSMSQGVSYEQYF
TRBJ1-2	NA	TRBD1	TRBV19	TGTGCCAGTAGTGGCCCGGGACAGGTTAACTATGGCTACACCTTC	CASSGPGQVNYGYTF
TRBJ1-2	NA	NA	TRBV29-1	TGCAGCGTTGAAGAAACCCCGACAGGACCTCCCCGCTTC	CSVEETPTGPPRF
TRBJ1-1	NA	TRBD1	TRBV30	TGTGCCTGGAGCCACCCGACAGGGGTGAATACTGAAGCTTTCTTT	CAWSHPTGVNTEAFF
TRBJ2-7	few	NA	TRBV2	TGTGCCAGCAGTGCGACAGGGACTGTCTCCTACGAGCAGTACTTC	CASSATGTVSYEQYF